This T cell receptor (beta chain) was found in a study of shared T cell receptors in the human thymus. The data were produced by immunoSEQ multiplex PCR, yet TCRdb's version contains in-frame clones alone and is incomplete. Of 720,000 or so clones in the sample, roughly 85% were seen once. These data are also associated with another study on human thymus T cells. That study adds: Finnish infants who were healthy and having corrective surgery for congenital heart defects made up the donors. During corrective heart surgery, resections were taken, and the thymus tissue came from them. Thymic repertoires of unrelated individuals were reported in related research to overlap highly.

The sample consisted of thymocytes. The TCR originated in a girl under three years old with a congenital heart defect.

The CDR3 sequence is CASSEERQLNTGELFF. The CDR3 DNA is TGTGCCAGCAGTGAAGAGCGACAGCTGAACACCGGGGAGCTGTTTTTT. The chain couples TRBV6-1 to TRBJ2-2, with D possibly matching TRBD1 (5 bases). The germline V gene has CDR1 MNHNS and CDR2 SASEGT. The CDR3 is 16 residues long. V dropped 1 base and J dropped 1 base, with 10 bases sitting between them.